These 20 T cell receptor beta chains were all obtained from the same sample, sequenced in a study of technical replicates of blood from several donors. Here immunoSEQ multiplex PCR was the method, and the copy in TCRdb shows in-frame clones only, minus some. The table lists over 70,000 clones, roughly 92% of them singletons. The sequenced material came from T cells isolated from PBMCs. The receptors were sampled from a human donor in good health.

V gene TRBV19 combines with J gene TRBJ2-7; 7 bases are a match to TRBD1. Germline V gene lookup returns CDR1 LNHDA and CDR2 SQIVND (reference sequence). V lost 3 bases, J lost 1 base, and 3 bases stayed unmatched. The CDR3 is 14 amino acids. The chain's CDR3 is CASSILDRSYEQYF. The CDR3 DNA reads as TGTGCCAGTAGTATCTTGGACAGGTCCTACGAGCAGTACTTC.

This clone was picked up a small number of times. The J gene is TRBJ1-2, the V gene TRBV15; D perhaps matches TRBD1 (5 bases). The CDR3 length is 13 residues. Germline CDR1 and CDR2: LNHNV and YYDKDF (reference sequence). Trimming shortened V by 3 bases and J by 5 bases, and 10 bases separated the two germline ends. CDR3 coding DNA: TGTGCCACCAGCAGGGACGACAGATATGGCTACACCTTC. Translation: CATSRDDRYGYTF.

The V gene is TRBV27, the J gene TRBJ2-2; a possible D gene is TRBD1 (6 bases). Germline V gene data show CDR1 as MNHEY and CDR2 as SMNVEV (reference sequence). Trimming left V 3 bases short and J 8 bases short, with 10 bases between. The CDR3 extends over 13 amino acids. CDR3 residues: CASSFLQGGELFF. CDR3 coding DNA: TGTGCCAGCAGTTTCCTCCAGGGGGGGGAGCTGTTTTTT.

The V call is TRBV30, the J call TRBJ1-5; TRBD1 matches 7 bases. The CDR3 totals 16 residues. Germline CDR1 and CDR2: GTSNPN and SVGIG (reference sequence). The J segment lost 0 bases and the V segment lost 0 bases, leaving 5 bases of the junction unmatched. CDR3 residues: CAWSVRGGYSNQPQHF. Written as DNA, the CDR3 is TGTGCCTGGAGTGTACGAGGGGGCTATAGCAATCAGCCCCAGCATTTT.

This clone was seen only once. The V gene is TRBV4-1, the J gene TRBJ1-2, with 7 bases lining up with TRBD1. Unmatched junction bases numbered 19, after V lost 2 bases and J lost 4 bases. Germline V gene data show CDR1 as MGHRA and CDR2 as YSYEKL. There are 19 residues in the CDR3. The CDR3 sequence is CASSQLPGQHHLPLYGYTF. The CDR3 DNA reads TGCGCCAGCAGCCAACTTCCGGGACAGCATCATCTACCACTCTATGGCTACACCTTC.

J is TRBJ1-5 and V is TRBV6-6; perhaps TRBD1 as D (6 bases). Looked up from germline, CDR1 is MNHNY and CDR2 is SVGAGI (reference sequence). Trimming shortened V by 6 bases and J by 1 base, and 16 bases separated the two germline ends. CDR3 length: 16 amino acids. The CDR3 DNA sequence: TGTGCCAGCAGCCAGGACAGACTGGGGAGCAATCAGCCCCAGCATTTT. It translates to CASSQDRLGSNQPQHF.

The rearrangement uses TRBV14 and TRBJ1-2; D gene uncertain. The V gene lost 0 bases and the J gene lost 5 bases, with 4 bases spanning the gap. From germline, CDR1 is SGHDN and CDR2 FVKESK. CDR3 length: 12 residues. The CDR3 sequence is CASSQDLYGYTF. The CDR3 bases are TGTGCCAGCAGCCAAGATCTGTATGGCTACACCTTC.

The V and J genes are TRBV5-1 and TRBJ1-1; the D is unclear. With 0 bases removed from V and 6 bases from J, the gap between germline ends came to 9 bases. The CDR3 runs to 13 residues. The germline V gene encodes CDR1 SGHRS and CDR2 YFSETQ. The CDR3 reads CASSLAGSPEAFF. The CDR3 bases are TGCGCCAGCAGCTTGGCCGGGAGTCCTGAAGCTTTCTTT.

This clone showed up just once. The V call is TRBV7-2, the J call TRBJ2-7, with D perhaps TRBD1 (5 bases). Germline CDR1 SGHTA, CDR2 FQGNSA. The V end lost 4 bases, the J end lost 2 bases, and 21 bases lay between the germline ends. This CDR3 is built from 17 residues. The CDR3 region is CASSSIFIQDLTYEQYF. The CDR3 coding sequence is TGTGCCAGCAGCTCAATATTTATACAGGATCTAACCTACGAGCAGTACTTC.

V usage is TRBV5-8 and J usage is TRBJ2-7; D ambiguous. Per the germline V gene, CDR1 is SGHTS and CDR2 is YDEGEE. Trimming cost V 1 base and J 3 bases, with 5 bases left between them. The CDR3 is 12 residues long. The CDR3 nucleotides are TGTGCCAGCAGCTTGCCTTACTACGAGCAGTACTTC. This sequence encodes CASSLPYYEQYF.

The chain links TRBV6-5 to TRBJ2-7; a possible D gene is TRBD1 (6 bases). V was shortened by 10 bases and J by 2 bases, with 12 bases between the two germline ends. The CDR3 runs to 12 residues. Germline V gene sequence: CDR1 MNHEY, CDR2 SVGAGI. The CDR3 coding sequence is TGTGCCACTTTACAGGGCCCCTACGAGCAGTACTTC. Encoded protein: CATLQGPYEQYF.

This sequence joins TRBV14 and TRBJ2-1, with 12 bases lining up with TRBD2. CDR3 length: 17 amino acids. The V and J ends lost 4 bases and 8 bases, in that order; junction bases with no gene match: 12. CDR1 is SGHDN and CDR2 is FVKESK in the germline V gene. CDR3 in amino acids: CASSRWTSGEGLDEQFF. Here the CDR3 DNA reads TGTGCCAGCAGCCGATGGACTAGCGGGGAGGGTTTAGATGAGCAGTTCTTC. The whole variable domain, filled in from reference TRBV14 and TRBJ2-1, reads EAGVTQFPSHSVIEKGQTVTLRCDPISGHDNLYWYRRVMGKEIKFLLHFVKESKQDESGMPNNRFLAERTGGTYSTLKVQPAELEDSGVYFCASSRWTSGEGLDEQFFGPGTRLTVL.

The chain is built from TRBV2 and TRBJ2-7; D possibly corresponds to TRBD1 (6 bases). The CDR3 runs to 12 residues. CDR1 SNHLY and CDR2 FYNNEI come from the germline V gene. V dropped 7 bases and J dropped 2 bases, with 9 bases sitting between them. This CDR3 reads CASNRDPYEQYF. CDR3 sequence (DNA): TGTGCCAGCAACAGGGATCCCTACGAGCAGTACTTC. Looking up the rest from reference TRBV2 and TRBJ2-7 gives the full variable domain: EPEVTQTPSHQVTQMGQEVILRCVPISNHLYFYWYRQILGQKVEFLVSFYNNEISEKSEIFDDQFSVERPDGSNFTLKIRSTKLEDSAMYFCASNRDPYEQYFGPGTRLTVT.

This chain links TRBV30 with TRBJ2-7, with D possibly matching TRBD2 (5 bases). The CDR3 totals 13 residues. Per the germline V gene, CDR1 is GTSNPN and CDR2 is SVGIG (reference sequence). V gave up 3 bases and J gave up 4 bases, with 13 bases separating them. DNA of the CDR3: TGTGCCTGGAGGGATGGAGCGGTATACGAGCAGTACTTC. This translates into CAWRDGAVYEQYF.

V is TRBV2 and J is TRBJ1-2; 7 bases are shared with TRBD1. Germline trimming cut 8 bases from V and 6 bases from J; bases unmatched to any gene: 6. CDR1 is SNHLY, CDR2 FYNNEI, per germline. The CDR3 loop spans 12 amino acids. The DNA of the CDR3 is TGTGCCAGCGAAGGTACAGGGGATGGCTACACCTTC. Translating it yields CASEGTGDGYTF.

CDR3 coding DNA: TGTGCCAGCACCAGGACAGGGGGCGATTTTTTGTGGTCGAGCGGGGAGCTGTTTTTT. Protein sequence: CASTRTGGDFLWSSGELFF. V gene TRBV2 combines with J gene TRBJ2-2; 11 bases are a match to TRBD1. CDR1 and CDR2 (germline): SNHLY, FYNNEI. There are 19 residues in the CDR3. V lost 7 bases to trimming and J lost 7 bases; unmatched junction nucleotides: 20.

The chain has TRBV30 and TRBJ2-5; TRBD2 matches at 11 bases. The CDR3 consists of 13 residues. V trimming: 5 bases; J trimming: 1 base; junction bases outside the gene matches: 0. CDR1 and CDR2 from the germline V gene are GTSNPN and SVGIG (reference sequence). The CDR3 spells CAWGTSGQETQYF. The CDR3 DNA reads as TGTGCCTGGGGGACTAGCGGCCAAGAGACCCAGTACTTC.

The rearrangement joins TRBV4-1 to TRBJ2-7; maybe TRBD2 (6 bases). Trimming removed 1 base at V and 3 bases at J, with 13 bases between. The CDR3 spans 15 residues. Germline-derived CDR1 and CDR2 are MGHRA and YSYEKL. The CDR3 bases are TGCGCCAGCAGCCAAGCCGCGGGACCGAGCTACGAGCAGTACTTC. It specifies CASSQAAGPSYEQYF.

The V and J genes are TRBV27 and TRBJ2-1, with D maybe TRBD1 (5 bases). Germline CDR1 is MNHEY and CDR2 is SMNVEV (reference sequence). This CDR3 has 14 residues. With 3 bases removed from V and 3 bases from J, the gap between germline ends came to 9 bases. The CDR3 DNA follows: TGTGCCAGCAGTTTTCAGGGAAGCTACAATGAGCAGTTCTTC. Its translation: CASSFQGSYNEQFF.

The chain employs TRBV10-3 and TRBJ2-7; D ambiguous. There are 11 residues in the CDR3. V lost 6 bases, J lost 2 bases, and 5 bases lay in between. The germline V gene has CDR1 ENHRY and CDR2 SYGVKD. CDR3 amino acids: CAISKTYEQYF. CDR3 nucleotides: TGTGCCATCAGCAAAACCTACGAGCAGTACTTC.